This T cell receptor (beta chain) was recovered during a study of shared clonotypes between healthy human individuals. Overall study findings and caveats: Estimated richness was generally greater in naive than memory subsets. Several donors held roughly 5% of naive CD4 clonotypes in common.

Only in-frame clones appear in the TCRdb table, and some are missing; sequencing was by immunoSEQ multiplex PCR. The repertoire consists of 2 million to 3 million clones, with approximately 93% occurring once and the leading ten covering 0.36%. Remarks on this clone: Its cognate antigen is unknown. Other DNA sequences of this sample code for an identical CDR3.

The clonotype was recovered from a man younger than 35 in good health. Some clones in this sample may be carry-over from other donors' samples. The sample taken for sequencing was naive CD4+ T cells from PBMCs. Subset in this sample: CD45RA+ positively selected.

CDR3 amino acids: CASSPPGLGEQFF. As DNA, the CDR3 is TGTGCCAGCTCACCACCTGGGCTGGGTGAGCAGTTCTTC. The V and J genes are TRBV18 and TRBJ2-1; D call uncertain. The length of the CDR3 is 13 residues. Per germline, CDR1 KGHSH and CDR2 LQKENI. V lost 0 bases, J lost 9 bases, and 9 bases lay in between.